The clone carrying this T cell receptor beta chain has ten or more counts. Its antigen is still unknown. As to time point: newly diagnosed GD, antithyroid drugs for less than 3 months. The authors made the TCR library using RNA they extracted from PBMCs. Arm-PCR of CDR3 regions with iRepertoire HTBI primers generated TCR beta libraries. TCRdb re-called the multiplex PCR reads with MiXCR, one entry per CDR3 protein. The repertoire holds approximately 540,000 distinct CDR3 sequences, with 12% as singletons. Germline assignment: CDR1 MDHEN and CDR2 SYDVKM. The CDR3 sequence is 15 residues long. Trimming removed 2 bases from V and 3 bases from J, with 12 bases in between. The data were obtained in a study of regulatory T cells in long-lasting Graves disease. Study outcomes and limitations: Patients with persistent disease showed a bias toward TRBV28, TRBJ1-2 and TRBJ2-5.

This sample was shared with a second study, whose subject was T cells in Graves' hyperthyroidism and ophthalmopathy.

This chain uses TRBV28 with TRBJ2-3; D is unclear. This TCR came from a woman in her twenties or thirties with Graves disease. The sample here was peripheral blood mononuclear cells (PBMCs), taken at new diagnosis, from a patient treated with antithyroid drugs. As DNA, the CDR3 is TGTGCCAGCAGTTTAGAAAGGGCTACAACAGATACGCAGTATTTT. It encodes CASSLERATTDTQYF.